Presented here are 25 T cell receptor beta chains from one specimen sequenced in a study of identical twins. One entry per CDR3 protein results from TCRdb running MiXCR on the 5' RACE reads. The table has hundreds of thousands of distinct CDR3 sequences, about 12% seen once. Another study also made use of these data, one on yellow fever vaccine responses in identical twins.

Sequencing was performed on CD8+ T cells sorted from blood. The receptors originated from a woman aged 18-29 years in good health.

This clonotype has a count of ten or more. V and J are TRBV7-9 and TRBJ2-7, with D maybe TRBD2 (5 bases). CDR1 and CDR2 (germline): SEHNR, FQNEAQ (reference sequence). This CDR3 is 13 amino acids long. Trimming removed 6 bases at V and 6 bases at J, with 15 bases between. CDR3 amino acids: CASSRGESGEQYV. CDR3 DNA: TGTGCCAGCAGTCGTGGAGAGAGCGGCGAGCAGTACGTC.

This clonotype was counted many times. The chain couples TRBV12-3 or TRBV12-4 to TRBJ2-3; the D is unclear. The CDR3 totals 16 residues. The V end was cut by 6 bases, the J end by 4 bases, with 20 bases between. CDR3 region: CASSHTIGSPPDTQYF. The CDR3, as DNA: TGTGCCAGCAGCCATACGATCGGCAGCCCCCCAGATACGCAGTATTTT.

The CDR3 region has the DNA TGTGCCAGCAGTTTAGTCTCCAGGGGACATGAGCAGTTCTTC. Translated: CASSLVSRGHEQFF. The chain uses TRBV12-3 or TRBV12-4 and TRBJ2-1; maybe TRBD1 (6 bases). This CDR3 contains 14 residues. The V end was cut by 1 base, the J end by 8 bases, with 12 bases between.

In DNA, the CDR3 is TGTGCCAGCAGCGATAGACTCCGGGACACTTCCTTGTTCTCTGGGGCCAACGTCCTGACTTTC. It encodes CASSDRLRDTSLFSGANVLTF. The chain recombines TRBV11-1 with TRBJ2-6; possibly TRBD1 for D (6 bases). The V end was cut by 5 bases, the J end by 0 bases, with 26 bases between. The germline gives CDR1 SGHAT, CDR2 FQDESV (reference sequence). The CDR3 is 21 residues long.

Only a few counts were recorded for this clonotype. This chain connects TRBV9 to TRBJ2-3; D not certain. This CDR3 is 15 amino acids long. The V gene's germline CDR1 is SGDLS and CDR2 YYNGEE. V gave up 1 base and J gave up 0 bases, with 9 bases separating them. CDR3 loop: CASSVRRLSTDTQYF. As DNA, the CDR3 is TGTGCCAGCAGCGTAAGGCGGTTAAGCACAGATACGCAGTATTTT.

V and J are TRBV4-1 and TRBJ2-7; D is perhaps TRBD2 (5 bases). Germline CDR1 MGHRA, CDR2 YSYEKL. The V end was cut by 0 bases, the J end by 1 base, with 13 bases between. The CDR3 contains 16 residues. CDR3 sequence reads: CASSQDKNGESYEQYF. The CDR3 region has the DNA TGCGCCAGCAGCCAAGATAAGAATGGGGAGTCCTACGAGCAGTACTTC.

This clonotype was recorded a few times. This chain uses TRBV28 with TRBJ1-2; no firm D call. The CDR3 extends over 13 amino acids. Looked up from germline, CDR1 is MDHEN and CDR2 is SYDVKM. With 8 bases removed from V and 7 bases from J, the gap between germline ends came to 17 bases. Written as DNA, the CDR3 is TGTGCCAGCCGAACCGGCCCCGGTGGTGGCTACACCTTC. This codes for CASRTGPGGGYTF.

The gene calls are TRBV20-1 and TRBJ2-7, with TRBD1 identical over 7 bases. The germline gives CDR1 DFQATT, CDR2 SNEGSKA (reference sequence). Trimming cost V 5 bases and J 1 base; bases outside gene matches: 5. The CDR3 totals 13 residues. DNA for the CDR3: TGCAGTGCTCTCGACAGGGAGTCCTACGAGCAGTACGTC. It encodes CSALDRESYEQYV.

This clonotype was seen ten or more times. V is TRBV5-5 and J is TRBJ2-1; D gene ambiguous. Germline V gives CDR1 SGHKS, CDR2 YYEKEE (reference sequence). The CDR3 is made up of 12 amino acids. V lost 1 base and J lost 12, with 11 bases in between. The DNA of the CDR3 is TGTGCCAGCAGCTTGCCGGGCCCGGGGCAGTTCTTC. Translating gives CASSLPGPGQFF.

The rearrangement links TRBV6-1 to TRBJ1-1; TRBD1 agrees at 7 bases. Per germline, CDR1 MNHNS and CDR2 SASEGT. Losses at the gene ends were 6 bases for V and 0 bases for J; bases not matched to a gene: 10. The CDR3 sequence is 16 residues long. The CDR3, as DNA: TGTGCCAGCAGCCGAGGACAGGAGATCATGAACACTGAAGCTTTCTTT. Protein sequence: CASSRGQEIMNTEAFF.

This clonotype was seen a few times. V usage is TRBV10-1 and J usage is TRBJ1-1; 9 bases agree with TRBD1. Germline CDR1 and CDR2: WNHNN and SYGVQD (reference sequence). Trimming took 7 bases from V and 4 from J; bases not matched to a gene: 4. The CDR3 is 13 residues long. The CDR3 reads CASTKTGGTEAFF. CDR3 coding DNA: TGCGCCAGCACCAAGACAGGGGGCACTGAAGCTTTCTTT.

The table lists this clonotype with many counts. The chain joins TRBV12-3 or TRBV12-4 to TRBJ2-7; a weak D match, TRBD2 (6 bases). V dropped 3 bases and J dropped 6 bases, with 12 bases sitting between them. CDR3 size: 13 residues. CDR3 nucleotide sequence: TGTGCCAGCAGTTTGGGGGGAACTGTCGAGCAGTACTTC. Protein: CASSLGGTVEQYF.

The table lists this clonotype with many counts. The rearrangement links TRBV5-1 to TRBJ1-1; tentatively, D is TRBD1 (5 bases). Trimming cost V 4 bases and J 6 bases, with 22 bases left between them. This CDR3 has 16 residues. The germline V gene has CDR1 SGHRS and CDR2 YFSETQ. The CDR3 region is CASSNDPGPYDPEAFF. CDR3 in DNA: TGCGCCAGCAGCAACGACCCGGGACCATATGACCCTGAAGCTTTCTTT.

This chain links TRBV20-1 with TRBJ2-1; a possible D gene is TRBD2 (7 bases). The germline V and J ends were trimmed by 6 bases and 4 bases, with 22 bases remaining between them. From germline, CDR1 is DFQATT and CDR2 SNEGSKA (reference sequence). The CDR3 has 16 residues. CDR3 in amino acids: CSATPVGGVDYNEQFF. CDR3 nucleotide sequence: TGCAGTGCAACCCCGGTAGGGGGGGTCGATTACAATGAGCAGTTCTTC.

The rearrangement joins TRBV27 to TRBJ1-2; a weak D match, TRBD1 (6 bases). The CDR3 length is 14 residues. Germline V CDR1 and CDR2: MNHEY, SMNVEV (reference sequence). With 3 bases removed from V and 6 bases from J, the gap between germline ends came to 14 bases. The CDR3 DNA sequence: TGTGCCAGCAGTTTCCAGGGGCGACGAGATGGCTACACCTTC. Protein sequence: CASSFQGRRDGYTF.

The chain recombines TRBV6-5 with TRBJ2-7; either TRBD1 or TRBD2 may fit D (5 bases each). Germline V CDR1 and CDR2: MNHEY, SVGAGI. The length of the CDR3 is 14 residues. V lost 4 bases, J lost 3 bases, and 13 bases lay in between. This CDR3 is CASSSQGGGYEQYF. CDR3 nucleotide sequence: TGTGCCAGCAGTTCCCAGGGTGGGGGCTACGAGCAGTACTTC.

This chain connects TRBV24-1 to TRBJ1-5; 10 bases are shared with TRBD1. The V segment lost 3 bases and the J segment 1 base; nucleotides outside the gene matches: 2. The CDR3 consists of 16 residues. The V gene's germline CDR1 is KGHDR and CDR2 SFDVKD. This chain's CDR3 is CATSDRTGGSNQPQHF. In DNA, the CDR3 is TGTGCCACCAGTGATCGGACAGGGGGGAGCAATCAGCCCCAGCATTTT.

This chain connects TRBV5-1 to TRBJ2-1; the match to TRBD2 covers 8 bases. The CDR3 has 15 amino acids. CDR1 and CDR2 from the germline V gene are SGHRS and YFSETQ. Trimming took 4 bases from V and 7 from J; bases not matched to a gene: 10. CDR3 loop: CASSRKKAGENEQFF. CDR3 DNA sequence: TGCGCCAGCAGCAGGAAAAAAGCGGGAGAAAATGAGCAGTTCTTC.

This clonotype has a handful of counts. This chain links TRBV7-9 with TRBJ2-3; D remains ambiguous. Germline assignment: CDR1 SEHNR and CDR2 FQNEAQ (reference sequence). V lost 1 base, J lost 9 bases, and 17 bases lay in between. This CDR3 has 15 amino acids. The CDR3 loop is CASSLVGLGIGTQYF. CDR3 coding DNA: TGTGCCAGCAGCTTAGTCGGGCTTGGGATCGGGACGCAGTATTTT.

The chain is built from TRBV6-1 and TRBJ1-6; 9 bases are shared with TRBD1. Trimming cost V 7 bases and J 7 bases; bases outside gene matches: 8. The CDR3 has 15 residues. CDR1 and CDR2 (germline): MNHNS, SASEGT. CDR3 residues: CASNLGQGANSPLHF. Here the CDR3 DNA reads TGTGCCAGCAACCTGGGACAGGGAGCGAATTCACCCCTCCACTTT.

The V call is TRBV7-8, the J call TRBJ2-7; the D gene is possibly TRBD2 (6 bases). From germline, CDR1 is SGHVS and CDR2 FQNEAQ. Trimming took 3 bases from V and 8 from J, leaving 11 bases between them. The CDR3 runs 12 residues. The CDR3 DNA sequence: TGTGCCAGCAGCTTTCTCCGGGAGCAGCAGTACTTC. As protein: CASSFLREQQYF. Drawing the rest from reference TRBV7-8 and TRBJ2-7, the complete variable domain is GAGVSQSPRYKVAKRGQDVALRCDPISGHVSLFWYQQALGQGPEFLTYFQNEAQLDKSGLPSDRFFAERPEGSVSTLKIQRTQQEDSAVYLCASSFLREQQYFGPGTRLTVT.

This sequence joins TRBV20-1 and TRBJ2-1; 8 bases map to TRBD2. Germline CDR1 and CDR2: DFQATT and SNEGSKA (reference sequence). V dropped 5 bases and J dropped 8; count of bases not matched to a gene: 14. CDR3 length equals 15 residues. CDR3 sequence: CSARPREGPIYEQFF. In DNA form, the CDR3 reads TGCAGTGCTCGCCCACGGGAGGGGCCCATCTATGAGCAGTTCTTC.

This clonotype was counted only a few times. The chain combines TRBV7-7 with TRBJ2-3, with TRBD2 matching over 11 bases. V lost 4 bases and J lost 4; bases outside the gene matches: 31. Germline values: CDR1 SSHAT, CDR2 FNYEAQ (reference sequence). This CDR3 comprises 24 residues. The CDR3 sequence: CASSYPAKITRTSGYSLFADTQYF. CDR3 sequence (DNA): TGTGCCAGCAGCTACCCTGCGAAAATCACCAGGACTAGCGGGTACAGCTTATTTGCAGATACGCAGTATTTT.

There are a few counts of this clonotype. The genes are TRBV28 and TRBJ2-1; 8 positions match TRBD1. J was trimmed by 9 bases and V by 6 bases; bases with no gene match: 10. This CDR3 contains 14 residues. The germline gives CDR1 MDHEN, CDR2 SYDVKM. The CDR3 protein is CASRQRTGWTEQFF. For the CDR3, the DNA is TGTGCCAGCAGACAGAGGACAGGGTGGACTGAGCAGTTCTTC.

This clonotype showed up just a few times. J is TRBJ2-3 and V is TRBV27; no reliable D call. The CDR3 length is 14 residues. Trimming took 4 bases from V and 4 from J, leaving 12 bases between them. Per germline, CDR1 MNHEY and CDR2 SMNVEV (reference sequence). CDR3 nucleotides: TGTGCCAGCAGTTCTTCTCAGTGGGCAGATACGCAGTATTTT. It yields the protein CASSSSQWADTQYF.